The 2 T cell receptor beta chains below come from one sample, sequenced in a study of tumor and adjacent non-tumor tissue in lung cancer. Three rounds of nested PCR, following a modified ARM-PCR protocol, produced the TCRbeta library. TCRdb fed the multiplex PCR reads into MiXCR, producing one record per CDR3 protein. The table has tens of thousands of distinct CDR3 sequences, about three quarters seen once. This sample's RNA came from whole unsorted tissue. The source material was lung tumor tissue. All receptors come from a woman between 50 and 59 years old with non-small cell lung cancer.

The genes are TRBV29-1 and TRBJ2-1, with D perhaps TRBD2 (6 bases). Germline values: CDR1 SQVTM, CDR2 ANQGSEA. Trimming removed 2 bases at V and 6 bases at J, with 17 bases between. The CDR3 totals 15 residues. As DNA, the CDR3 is TGCAGCGTTGAAAAGTCGACTAGGTCCACCAATGAGCAGTTCTTC. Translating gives CSVEKSTRSTNEQFF.

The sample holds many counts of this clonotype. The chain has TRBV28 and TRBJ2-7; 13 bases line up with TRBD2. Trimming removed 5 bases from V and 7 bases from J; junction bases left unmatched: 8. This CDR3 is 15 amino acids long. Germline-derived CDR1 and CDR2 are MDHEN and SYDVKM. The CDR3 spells CASSLGLAGVQEQYF. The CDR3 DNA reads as TGTGCCAGCAGTCTCGGACTAGCGGGAGTTCAAGAGCAGTACTTC.